The 9 T cell receptor beta chains below all came from one sample that was sequenced in a study of CD8 T cells in Susac syndrome. Random hexamers were used to reverse transcribe an amount of roughly 0.45 to 1 ug RNA. TCRdb reanalysed the immunoSEQ multiplex PCR reads using MiXCR and keeps one entry per CDR3 protein. The sample holds 65,000 to 95,000 distinct CDR3 sequences; 94% are singletons and the top ten take approximately 0.92%. Sequences were obtained from CD8+ T cells from PBMCs. These receptors were collected from a human donor with Susac syndrome.

This sequence joins TRBV19 and TRBJ2-1; TRBD2 matches 15 bases. Germline V gives CDR1 LNHDA, CDR2 SQIVND (reference sequence). The CDR3 is 16 amino acids. Trimming took 7 bases from V and 7 from J; bases not matched to a gene: 8. The CDR3 here is CASNPTGTSGRNEQFF. The DNA for the CDR3 is TGTGCCAGTAACCCGACCGGGACTAGCGGGAGGAATGAGCAGTTCTTC. Full variable domain (remainder filled in from reference TRBV19 and TRBJ2-1): DGGITQSPKYLFRKEGQNVTLSCEQNLNHDAMYWYRQDPGQGLRLIYYSQIVNDFQKGDIAEGYSVSREKKESFPLTVTSAQKNPTAFYLCASNPTGTSGRNEQFFGPGTRLTVL.

The V gene is TRBV7-8, the J gene TRBJ2-3, with TRBD2 matching 7 bases. V was clipped by 2 bases and J by 0 bases; unmatched bases: 5. The CDR3 sequence is 16 residues long. CDR1 and CDR2 from the germline V gene are SGHVS and FQNEAQ. CDR3 loop: CASSLTGGTSTDTQYF. CDR3 sequence (DNA): TGTGCCAGCAGCTTAACCGGGGGGACTAGCACAGATACGCAGTATTTT. The full variable domain, with the rest looked up from reference TRBV7-8 and TRBJ2-3, is GAGVSQSPRYKVAKRGQDVALRCDPISGHVSLFWYQQALGQGPEFLTYFQNEAQLDKSGLPSDRFFAERPEGSVSTLKIQRTQQEDSAVYLCASSLTGGTSTDTQYFGPGTRLTVL.

J is TRBJ2-7 and V is TRBV3-1; D unresolved. Germline V gene data show CDR1 as LGHDT and CDR2 as YNNKEL (reference sequence). Trimming took off 5 bases at V and 0 bases at J, with 8 bases between the two ends. The CDR3 is 13 residues long. CDR3 sequence: CASSNGPSYEQYF. In nucleotides, the CDR3 is TGTGCCAGCAGCAATGGCCCCTCCTACGAGCAGTACTTC.

Written as DNA, the CDR3 is TGCGCCAGCAGCCGACCAACTAGCGGGAGCGCCTTGGGGGACACCGGGGAGCTGTTTTTT. It codes for CASSRPTSGSALGDTGELFF. This chain joins TRBV4-3 and TRBJ2-2, with 11 bases aligning to TRBD2. Unmatched junction bases numbered 16, after V lost 4 bases and J lost 3 bases. Germline V gene sequence: CDR1 LGHNA, CDR2 YSLEER. The CDR3 spans 20 residues.

V gene TRBV7-8 combines with J gene TRBJ2-1, with D perhaps TRBD1 (6 bases). Germline V gene lookup returns CDR1 SGHVS and CDR2 FQNEAQ. CDR3 length: 15 residues. The ends were cut back, 5 bases at V and 0 bases at J, with 11 bases in the middle. This CDR3 is CASSLMDSSYNEQFF. CDR3 sequence (DNA): TGTGCCAGCAGCCTGATGGACAGCTCCTACAATGAGCAGTTCTTC.

The rearrangement links TRBV27 to TRBJ2-1; D unresolved. CDR3 length equals 12 residues. In germline, CDR1 is MNHEY, CDR2 SMNVEV (reference sequence). V was shortened by 5 bases and J by 3 bases, with 5 bases between the two germline ends. The CDR3 bases are TGTGCCAGCAGTCCCCACTACAATGAGCAGTTCTTC. Translation gives CASSPHYNEQFF.

The chain joins TRBV7-9 to TRBJ2-3, with a tentative D call TRBD2 (6 bases). From germline, CDR1 is SEHNR and CDR2 FQNEAQ (reference sequence). Trimming pared 6 bases from V and 5 bases from J, leaving 9 bases between. The CDR3 runs 12 residues. The CDR3: CASRLEGDTQYF. The CDR3 nucleotides are TGTGCCAGCAGGTTGGAGGGAGATACGCAGTATTTT.

This sequence joins TRBV4-2 and TRBJ2-7; 8 bases agree with TRBD2. The CDR3 runs to 15 residues. Germline V gene data show CDR1 as LGHNA and CDR2 as YNFKEQ. J gave up 5 bases and V 4 bases, and 10 bases lay outside the gene matches. This CDR3 is CASSPKRAGGDEQYF. CDR3 nucleotides: TGTGCCAGCAGCCCCAAACGGGCGGGGGGAGACGAGCAGTACTTC.

The chain carries TRBV4-3 and TRBJ2-3; 7 bases are a match to TRBD2. Germline lookup yields CDR1 LGHNA and CDR2 YSLEER. This CDR3 region has 20 residues. V gave up 0 bases and J gave up 5 bases; unmatched junction bases: 20. The chain's CDR3 is CASSQDPWGGESSVLDTQYF. The CDR3 bases are TGCGCCAGCAGCCAAGACCCGTGGGGGGGAGAATCTAGCGTGCTAGATACGCAGTATTTT.